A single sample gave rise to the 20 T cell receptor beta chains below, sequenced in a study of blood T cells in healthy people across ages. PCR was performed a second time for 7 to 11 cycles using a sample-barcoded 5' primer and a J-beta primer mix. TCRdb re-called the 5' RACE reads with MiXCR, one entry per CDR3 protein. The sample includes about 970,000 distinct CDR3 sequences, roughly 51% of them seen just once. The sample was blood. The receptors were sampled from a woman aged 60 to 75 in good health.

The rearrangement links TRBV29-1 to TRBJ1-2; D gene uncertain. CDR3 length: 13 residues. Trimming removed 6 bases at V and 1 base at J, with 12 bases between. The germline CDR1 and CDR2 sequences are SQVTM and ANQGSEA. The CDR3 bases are TGCAGCGTCTCTGACCGGAGTAACTATGGCTACACCTTC. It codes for CSVSDRSNYGYTF.

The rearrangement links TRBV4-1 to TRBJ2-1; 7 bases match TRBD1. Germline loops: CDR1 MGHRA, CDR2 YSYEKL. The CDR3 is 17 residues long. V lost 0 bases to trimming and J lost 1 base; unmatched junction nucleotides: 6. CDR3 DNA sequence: TGCGCCAGCAGCCAAGATGACAGGGTCACTTCCTACAATGAGCAGTTCTTC. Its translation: CASSQDDRVTSYNEQFF.

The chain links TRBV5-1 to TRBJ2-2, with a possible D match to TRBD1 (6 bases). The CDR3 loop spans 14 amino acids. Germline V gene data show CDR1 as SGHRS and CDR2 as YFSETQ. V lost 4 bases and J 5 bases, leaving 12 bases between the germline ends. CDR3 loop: CASSGMGATGELFF. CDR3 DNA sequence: TGCGCCAGCAGCGGTATGGGGGCGACCGGGGAGCTGTTTTTT. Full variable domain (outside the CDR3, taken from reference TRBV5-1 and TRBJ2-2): KAGVTQTPRYLIKTRGQQVTLSCSPISGHRSVSWYQQTPGQGLQFLFEYFSETQRNKGNFPGRFSGRQFSNSRSEMNVSTLELGDSALYLCASSGMGATGELFFGEGSRLTVL.

The CDR3 DNA reads TGTGCCAGCAGTGGGACAGTAGGTACCTACGAGCAGTACTTC. Its protein is CASSGTVGTYEQYF. The chain links TRBV6-2 or TRBV6-3 to TRBJ2-5, with TRBD1 identical over 7 bases. TRBJ2-7 matches the DNA end more closely, so the J call is doubtful. The germline CDR1 and CDR2 sequences are MNHEY and SVGEGT. The CDR3 is 14 residues long.

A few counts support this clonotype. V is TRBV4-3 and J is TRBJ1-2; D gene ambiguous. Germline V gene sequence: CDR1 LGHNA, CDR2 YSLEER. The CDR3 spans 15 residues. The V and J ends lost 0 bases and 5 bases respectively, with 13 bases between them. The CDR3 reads CASSQEGGRLYGYTF. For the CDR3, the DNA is TGCGCCAGCAGCCAAGAAGGAGGGCGGCTGTATGGCTACACCTTC.

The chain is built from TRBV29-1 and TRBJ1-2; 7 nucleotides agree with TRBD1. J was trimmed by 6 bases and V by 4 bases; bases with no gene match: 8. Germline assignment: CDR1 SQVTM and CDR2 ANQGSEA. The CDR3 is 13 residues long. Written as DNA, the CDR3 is TGCAGCGTTGGGGGAGGGGGCAAGGATGGCTACACCTTC. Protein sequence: CSVGGGGKDGYTF.

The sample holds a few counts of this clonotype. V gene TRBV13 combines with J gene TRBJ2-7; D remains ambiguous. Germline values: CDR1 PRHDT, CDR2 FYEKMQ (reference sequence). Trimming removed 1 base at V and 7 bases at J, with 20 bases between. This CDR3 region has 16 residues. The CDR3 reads CASSLDSVRLIREQYF. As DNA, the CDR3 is TGTGCCAGCAGCTTAGATTCAGTCCGTCTCATTCGGGAGCAGTACTTC.

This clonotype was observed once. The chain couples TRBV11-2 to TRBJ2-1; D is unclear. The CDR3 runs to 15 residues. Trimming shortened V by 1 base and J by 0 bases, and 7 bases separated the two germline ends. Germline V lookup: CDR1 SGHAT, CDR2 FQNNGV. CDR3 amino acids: CASSLVRYSYNEQFF. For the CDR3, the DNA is TGTGCCAGCAGCTTAGTGCGGTACTCCTACAATGAGCAGTTCTTC.

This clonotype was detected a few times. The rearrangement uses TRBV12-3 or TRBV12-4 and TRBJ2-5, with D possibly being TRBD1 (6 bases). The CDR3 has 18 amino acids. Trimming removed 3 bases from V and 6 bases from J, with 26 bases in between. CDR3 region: CASSFRGGRATEMKTQYF. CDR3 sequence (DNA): TGTGCCAGCAGTTTTAGAGGGGGACGGGCAACAGAGATGAAGACCCAGTACTTC.

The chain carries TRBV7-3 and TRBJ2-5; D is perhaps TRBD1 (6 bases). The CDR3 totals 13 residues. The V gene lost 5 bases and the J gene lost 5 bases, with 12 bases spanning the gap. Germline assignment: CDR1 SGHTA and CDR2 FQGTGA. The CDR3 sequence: CASSRNRDETQYF. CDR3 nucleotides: TGTGCCAGCAGCCGTAACAGGGATGAGACCCAGTACTTC.

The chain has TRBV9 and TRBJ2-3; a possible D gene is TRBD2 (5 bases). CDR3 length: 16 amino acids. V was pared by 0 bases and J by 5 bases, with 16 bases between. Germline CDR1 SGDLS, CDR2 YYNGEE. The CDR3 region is CASSVGLAQEIDTQYF. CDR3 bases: TGTGCCAGCAGCGTAGGTCTAGCCCAGGAGATAGATACGCAGTATTTT.

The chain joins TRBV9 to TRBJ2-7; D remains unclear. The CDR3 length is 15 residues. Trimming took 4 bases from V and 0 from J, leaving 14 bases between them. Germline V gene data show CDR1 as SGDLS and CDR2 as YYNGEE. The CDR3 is CASSPRSESSYEQYF. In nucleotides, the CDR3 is TGTGCCAGCAGCCCCCGGAGCGAAAGCTCCTACGAGCAGTACTTC.

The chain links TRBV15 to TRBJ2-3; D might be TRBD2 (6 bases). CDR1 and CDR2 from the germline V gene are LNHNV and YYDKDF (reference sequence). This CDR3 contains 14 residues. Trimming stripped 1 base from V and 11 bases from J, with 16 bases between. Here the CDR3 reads CATSRAAGNTEQYF. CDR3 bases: TGTGCCACCAGCAGAGCAGCGGGTAATACAGAGCAGTATTTT.

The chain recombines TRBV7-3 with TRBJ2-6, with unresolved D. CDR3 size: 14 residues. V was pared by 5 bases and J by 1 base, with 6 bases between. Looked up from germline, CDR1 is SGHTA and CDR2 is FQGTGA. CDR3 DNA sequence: TGTGCCAGCAGCACCCCATCTGGGGCCAACGTCCTGACTTTC. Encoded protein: CASSTPSGANVLTF. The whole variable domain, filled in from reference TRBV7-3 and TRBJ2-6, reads GAGVSQTPSNKVTEKGKYVELRCDPISGHTALYWYRQSLGQGPEFLIYFQGTGAADDSGLPNDRFFAVRPEGSVSTLKIQRTERGDSAVYLCASSTPSGANVLTFGAGSRLTVL.

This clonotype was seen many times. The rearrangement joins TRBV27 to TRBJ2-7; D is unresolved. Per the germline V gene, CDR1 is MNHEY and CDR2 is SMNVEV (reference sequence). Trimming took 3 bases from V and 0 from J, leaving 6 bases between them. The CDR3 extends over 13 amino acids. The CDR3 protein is CASSFSSSYEQYF. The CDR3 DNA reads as TGTGCCAGCAGTTTTAGTAGCTCCTACGAGCAGTACTTC.

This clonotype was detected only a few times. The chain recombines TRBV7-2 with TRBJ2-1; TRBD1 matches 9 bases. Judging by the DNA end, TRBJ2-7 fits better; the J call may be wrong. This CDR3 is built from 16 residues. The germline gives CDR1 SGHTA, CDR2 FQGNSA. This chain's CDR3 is CASSFRRTGAYNEQYF. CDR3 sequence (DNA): TGTGCCAGCAGCTTCCGCCGGACAGGGGCCTACAATGAGCAGTACTTC.

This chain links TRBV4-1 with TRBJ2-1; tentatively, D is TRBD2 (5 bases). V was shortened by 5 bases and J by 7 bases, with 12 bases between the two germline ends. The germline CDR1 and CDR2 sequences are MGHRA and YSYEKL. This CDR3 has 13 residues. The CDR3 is CASSLYPGNEQFF. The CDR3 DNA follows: TGCGCCAGCAGCTTGTACCCGGGGAATGAGCAGTTCTTC.

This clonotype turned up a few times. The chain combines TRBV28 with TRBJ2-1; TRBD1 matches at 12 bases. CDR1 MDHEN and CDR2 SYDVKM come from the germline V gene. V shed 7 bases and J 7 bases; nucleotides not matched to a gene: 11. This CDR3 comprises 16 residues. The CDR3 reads CASTRAGTGGLNEQFF. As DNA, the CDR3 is TGTGCCAGCACCCGGGCCGGGACAGGGGGCCTAAATGAGCAGTTCTTC. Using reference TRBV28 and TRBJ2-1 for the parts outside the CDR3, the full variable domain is DVKVTQSSRYLVKRTGEKVFLECVQDMDHENMFWYRQDPGLGLRLIYFSYDVKMKEKGDIPEGYSVSREKKERFSLILESASTNQTSMYLCASTRAGTGGLNEQFFGPGTRLTVL.

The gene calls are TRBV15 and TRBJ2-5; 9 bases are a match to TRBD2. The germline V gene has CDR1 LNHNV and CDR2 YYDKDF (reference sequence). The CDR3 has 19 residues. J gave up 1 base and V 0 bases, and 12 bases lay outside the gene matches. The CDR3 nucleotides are TGTGCCACCAGCAGAGATAAGGCGACTAGCGGAACTCCCCAAGAGACCCAGTACTTC. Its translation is CATSRDKATSGTPQETQYF.

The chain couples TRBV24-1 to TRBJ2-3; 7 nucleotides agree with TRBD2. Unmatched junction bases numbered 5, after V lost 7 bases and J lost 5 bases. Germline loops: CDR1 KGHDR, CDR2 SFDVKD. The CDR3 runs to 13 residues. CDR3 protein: CATRREIGDTQYF. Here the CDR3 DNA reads TGTGCCACCAGGCGGGAGATTGGAGATACGCAGTATTTT.